The next 27 T cell receptor beta chains were all read from a single sample in a study of blood T cells in healthy people across ages. A second 7 to 11 cycle PCR used barcoded and J-beta primers. TCRdb itself ran the 5' RACE reads through MiXCR, one entry per CDR3 protein. The data hold 1.5 million to 2 million distinct CDR3 sequences, with 30% to 40% observed a single time. Sequenced: blood. The receptors here all came from a human donor in good health.

This clonotype was picked up a small number of times. V gene TRBV6-1 combines with J gene TRBJ2-1; tentative D call: TRBD2 (5 bases). The V gene lost 10 bases and the J gene lost 6 bases, with 19 bases spanning the gap. The CDR3 length is 14 residues. The germline V gene has CDR1 MNHNS and CDR2 SASEGT. The CDR3 region is CATSGSSHSNEQFF. CDR3 nucleotide sequence: TGTGCCACATCCGGGTCTAGCCATTCCAATGAGCAGTTCTTC.

CDR3 loop: CASSQYQSGDEQFF. The DNA of the CDR3 is TGCGCCAGCAGCCAATATCAATCGGGGGATGAGCAGTTCTTC. This chain joins TRBV4-3 and TRBJ2-1; D is perhaps TRBD2 (6 bases). The CDR3 spans 14 residues. The V end lost 2 bases, the J end lost 8 bases, and 13 bases lay between the germline ends. Looked up from germline, CDR1 is LGHNA and CDR2 is YSLEER.

V gene TRBV7-2 combines with J gene TRBJ2-7; 10 nucleotides agree with TRBD2. Losses at the gene ends were 2 bases for V and 4 bases for J; bases not matched to a gene: 5. In germline, CDR1 is SGHTA, CDR2 FQGNSA. This CDR3 has 15 residues. In DNA, the CDR3 is TGTGCCAGCAGCTTAACTAGCGGGGAAGGTTACGAGCAGTACTTC. Protein product: CASSLTSGEGYEQYF. The full variable domain, completed using reference TRBV7-2 and TRBJ2-7, is GAGVSQSPSNKVTEKGKDVELRCDPISGHTALYWYRQSLGQGLEFLIYFQGNSAPDKSGLPSDRFSAERTGGSVSTLTIQRTQQEDSAVYLCASSLTSGEGYEQYFGPGTRLTVT.

V gene TRBV20-1 combines with J gene TRBJ2-7; D gene ambiguous. In germline, CDR1 is DFQATT, CDR2 SNEGSKA (reference sequence). This CDR3 is built from 15 residues. Deletions cut 3 bases from V and 0 bases from J, with 15 bases between. In nucleotides, the CDR3 is TGCAGTGCTAGTAAAGAACCCCTGAACTCCTACGAGCAGTACTTC. Its protein is CSASKEPLNSYEQYF.

This clonotype was seen a few times. The chain links TRBV5-1 to TRBJ2-7; D perhaps matches TRBD1 (6 bases). The germline CDR1 and CDR2 sequences are SGHRS and YFSETQ. The CDR3 runs 15 residues. The V and J ends lost 4 bases and 4 bases respectively, with 18 bases between them. The CDR3 spells CASSPNRDGWYEQYF. The CDR3 region has the DNA TGCGCCAGCAGCCCGAACAGGGACGGGTGGTACGAGCAGTACTTC.

The rearrangement joins TRBV20-1 to TRBJ2-5; D gene unclear. The DNA matches TRBJ2-1 better at its end, which makes the J call doubtful. CDR3 length: 13 amino acids. CDR1 and CDR2 (germline): DFQATT, SNEGSKA (reference sequence). The CDR3 DNA sequence: TGCAGTGCTAGGCGGCAGACCCAAGAGACCCAGTTCTTC. Translated: CSARRQTQETQFF.

This clonotype was recorded at least ten times. The chain is built from TRBV12-3 or TRBV12-4 and TRBJ2-3; D gene unclear. The ends were cut back, 3 bases at V and 3 bases at J, with 7 bases in the middle. CDR3 length: 13 residues. DNA of the CDR3: TGTGCCAGCAGTTTTGGAGCTACAGATACGCAGTATTTT. Translating it yields CASSFGATDTQYF.

This clonotype was seen more than once but under ten times. The chain has TRBV19 and TRBJ2-7; D ambiguous. Trimming shortened V by 0 bases and J by 8 bases, and 11 bases separated the two germline ends. There are 13 residues in the CDR3. Germline assignment: CDR1 LNHDA and CDR2 SQIVND (reference sequence). The CDR3 coding sequence is TGTGCCAGTAGTATAGATCTTGGAGACCAGCAGTACTTC. It codes for CASSIDLGDQQYF.

For this clonotype: Mismatch with germline at one junction end may stem from a read error. The chain employs TRBV11-1 and TRBJ2-6; possible D gene TRBD1, 5 bases. This CDR3 region has 15 residues. The V gene's germline CDR1 is SGHAT and CDR2 FQDESV (reference sequence). The CDR3 region is CASSQGGVGASVLTF. The CDR3 DNA reads TGTGCCAGCAGTCAAGGCGGCGTTGGGGCCAGCGTCCTGACTTTC.

This clonotype was detected only a few times. V and J are TRBV4-2 and TRBJ2-5, with 9 bases lining up with TRBD2. Germline CDR1 reads LGHNA; CDR2 reads YNFKEQ. CDR3 length: 16 amino acids. Trimming took 1 base from V and 4 from J; bases not matched to a gene: 7. The CDR3 region is CASSQGEAGGRETQYF. CDR3 nucleotides: TGTGCCAGCAGCCAAGGGGAAGCGGGGGGACGAGAGACCCAGTACTTC.

There are a few counts of this clonotype. The chain links TRBV3-1 to TRBJ2-5; 7 positions match TRBD1. Matching the DNA end better, TRBJ2-7 makes the J call doubtful. This CDR3 is built from 15 residues. CDR1 and CDR2 (germline): LGHDT, YNNKEL (reference sequence). For the CDR3, the DNA is TGTGCCAGCAGCCATTGGGACAGAGGATACTACGAGCAGTACTTC. Translating gives CASSHWDRGYYEQYF.

This clonotype turned up a few times. The CDR3 region has the DNA TGTGCCAGCAGCCTTGGACTAGCGGGGGCCCCCTCCCGGTACTTC. Protein: CASSLGLAGAPSRYF. The chain employs TRBV12-3 or TRBV12-4 and TRBJ2-7; the match to TRBD2 covers 13 bases. The J segment lost 12 bases and the V segment lost 6 bases, leaving 14 bases of the junction unmatched. The CDR3 extends over 15 amino acids.

A few counts support this clonotype. The V and J genes are TRBV7-9 and TRBJ2-7; D uncertain. The CDR3 has 15 amino acids. V was shortened by 5 bases and J by 5 bases, with 19 bases between the two germline ends. The V gene's germline CDR1 is SEHNR and CDR2 FQNEAQ (reference sequence). The CDR3 DNA reads as TGTGCCAGCAGCCAAACCACTTTGGCAAGTAACGAGCAGTACTTC. It translates to CASSQTTLASNEQYF.

V is TRBV4-3 and J is TRBJ2-7; D remains ambiguous. The J call could be wrong; TRBJ2-5 is a better fit for the DNA end. The CDR3 consists of 14 residues. The germline gives CDR1 LGHNA, CDR2 YSLEER. As DNA, the CDR3 is TGCGCCAGCAGCCAAGAAGCCCTAGGGGAGACCCAGTACTTC. Its translation is CASSQEALGETQYF.

The rearrangement links TRBV5-1 to TRBJ2-3; D call uncertain. CDR1 SGHRS and CDR2 YFSETQ come from the germline V gene. The CDR3 runs to 15 residues. V gave up 0 bases and J gave up 0 bases, with 8 bases separating them. For the CDR3, the DNA is TGCGCCAGCAGCTTGGACCTACCTAGCACAGATACGCAGTATTTT. Translated: CASSLDLPSTDTQYF. Drawing the rest from reference TRBV5-1 and TRBJ2-3, the complete variable domain is KAGVTQTPRYLIKTRGQQVTLSCSPISGHRSVSWYQQTPGQGLQFLFEYFSETQRNKGNFPGRFSGRQFSNSRSEMNVSTLELGDSALYLCASSLDLPSTDTQYFGPGTRLTVL.

The chain recombines TRBV5-1 with TRBJ2-3, with no clear D. This CDR3 region has 17 residues. With 3 bases removed from V and 2 bases from J, the gap between germline ends came to 19 bases. Per the germline V gene, CDR1 is SGHRS and CDR2 is YFSETQ. The CDR3 DNA is TGCGCCAGCAGCTCGTTCCCCGCTGTGGCGGACACAGATACGCAGTATTTT. Translated, it gives CASSSFPAVADTDTQYF.

In this sample, this clonotype turned up a few times. The DNA of the CDR3 is TGTGCCAGCAGCTTAGCAGGAGGGTCCCCTGAAGCTTTCTTT. Amino acids: CASSLAGGSPEAFF. The chain uses TRBV7-2 and TRBJ1-1; D not certain. There are 14 residues in the CDR3. Trimming pared 0 bases from V and 6 bases from J, leaving 11 bases between. Germline V lookup: CDR1 SGHTA, CDR2 FQGNSA.

The gene calls are TRBV5-1 and TRBJ2-7, with 11 bases lining up with TRBD1. The length of the CDR3 is 15 residues. The V gene end was trimmed by 4 bases and the J gene end by 5 bases; junction bases not matched to a gene: 8. The germline CDR1 and CDR2 sequences are SGHRS and YFSETQ. CDR3 in DNA: TGCGCCAGCAGCCGGAGGACAGGGGGCTGCCACGAGCAGTACTTC. It translates to CASSRRTGGCHEQYF. Drawing the rest from reference TRBV5-1 and TRBJ2-7, the complete variable domain is KAGVTQTPRYLIKTRGQQVTLSCSPISGHRSVSWYQQTPGQGLQFLFEYFSETQRNKGNFPGRFSGRQFSNSRSEMNVSTLELGDSALYLCASSRRTGGCHEQYFGPGTRLTVT.

The CDR3 spells CASSQSTNEKLFF. In DNA, the CDR3 is TGCGCCAGCAGCCAGTCGACTAATGAAAAACTGTTTTTT. The chain recombines TRBV5-1 with TRBJ1-4; D unclear. Germline V gene data show CDR1 as SGHRS and CDR2 as YFSETQ. The CDR3 runs 13 residues. The V gene lost 4 bases and the J gene lost 2 bases, with 6 bases spanning the gap.

The chain recombines TRBV7-2 with TRBJ2-4; no clear D gene. TRBJ2-7 matches the DNA end more closely, so the J call is doubtful. CDR1 SGHTA and CDR2 FQGNSA come from the germline V gene. CDR3 length: 13 residues. The CDR3 DNA sequence: TGTGCCAGCAGCTTAAGCGACGCCTACGAGCAGTACTTC. It specifies CASSLSDAYEQYF.

In this sample, this clonotype turned up a few times. V is TRBV29-1 and J is TRBJ2-1, with 12 bases fitting TRBD1. Per germline, CDR1 SQVTM and CDR2 ANQGSEA. This CDR3 is built from 14 residues. Trimming took 3 bases from V and 6 from J; bases not matched to a gene: 3. The CDR3 loop reads CSVEGTGGFNEQFF. The CDR3 DNA reads TGCAGCGTTGAGGGGACAGGGGGCTTCAATGAGCAGTTCTTC.

The chain carries TRBV6-6 and TRBJ2-6; 8 bases match TRBD1. V shed 10 bases and J 2 bases; nucleotides not matched to a gene: 7. CDR1 is MNHNY and CDR2 is SVGAGI in the germline V gene (reference sequence). This CDR3 has 15 amino acids. The DNA of the CDR3 is TGTGCCATCAGCCTGACAGGGGCTGGGGCCAACGTCCTGACTTTC. Translation: CAISLTGAGANVLTF.

The chain is built from TRBV5-5 and TRBJ2-1; 11 positions match TRBD2. Germline CDR1 is SGHKS and CDR2 is YYEKEE (reference sequence). There are 19 residues in the CDR3. V was clipped by 2 bases and J by 4 bases; unmatched bases: 14. CDR3 sequence reads: CASSFWPGSSGGTYNEQFF. DNA for the CDR3: TGTGCCAGCAGCTTTTGGCCCGGGTCTAGCGGGGGGACTTACAATGAGCAGTTCTTC.

J is TRBJ2-7 and V is TRBV7-2; 9 nucleotides line up with TRBD1. Germline V CDR1 and CDR2: SGHTA, FQGNSA. There are 18 residues in the CDR3. With V trimmed by 4 bases and J by 3 bases, 16 bases remained unmatched. The CDR3: CASSSHRGRPNLRYEQYF. CDR3 nucleotides: TGTGCCAGCAGCTCACACAGGGGGCGTCCCAACCTCCGCTACGAGCAGTACTTC.

The chain is built from TRBV7-9 and TRBJ2-7; TRBD1 might be the D (6 bases). Trimming took 4 bases from V and 2 from J, leaving 15 bases between them. The CDR3 sequence is 15 residues long. The germline V gene has CDR1 SEHNR and CDR2 FQNEAQ (reference sequence). The chain's CDR3 is CASSSPWGTPYEQYF. DNA for the CDR3: TGTGCCAGCAGCTCCCCGTGGGGGACACCCTACGAGCAGTACTTC.

This chain links TRBV7-3 with TRBJ2-1; 8 bases line up with TRBD1. V dropped 9 bases and J dropped 6; count of bases not matched to a gene: 13. CDR3 length: 15 residues. Germline loops: CDR1 SGHTA, CDR2 FQGTGA. CDR3 sequence: CASSQDRDWANEQFF. The CDR3 DNA reads as TGTGCCAGTAGCCAGGACAGGGATTGGGCCAATGAGCAGTTCTTC.

The chain uses TRBV2 and TRBJ2-4, with TRBD1 identical over 11 bases. This CDR3 has 13 amino acids. Germline CDR1 and CDR2: SNHLY and FYNNEI. V shed 9 bases, J shed 13 bases, and the junction held 11 bases outside the gene matches. DNA for the CDR3: TGTGCCAGGGGACAGGGGGGGAACAATGAGCAGTACTTC. This sequence encodes CARGQGGNNEQYF.